The clone carrying this T cell receptor beta chain was detected ten times or more. This record belongs to a study of Graves' ophthalmopathy and Graves' hyperthyroidism. Investigators amplified TCR beta CDR3 regions from RNA transcripts. First-round RT-PCR with HTBI primers preceded a second-round multiplex PCR. A single record per CDR3 protein comes from TCRdb applying MiXCR to the multiplex PCR reads. The table has 300,000 to 500,000 distinct CDR3 sequences, approximately 15% seen once; the top ten hold 7%. Germline-derived CDR1 and CDR2 are SNHLY and FYNNEI. There are 14 residues in the CDR3. Losses at the gene ends were 6 bases for V and 4 bases for J; bases not matched to a gene: 6.

This clonotype was sampled from a woman under 30 with stable Graves' hyperthyroidism. Sequenced sample: peripheral blood. This chain links TRBV2 with TRBJ2-5; 9 nucleotides match TRBD1. Here the CDR3 DNA reads TGTGCCAGCAGGGGACAGGGTCCCCCAGAGACCCAGTACTTC. This encodes CASRGQGPPETQYF.